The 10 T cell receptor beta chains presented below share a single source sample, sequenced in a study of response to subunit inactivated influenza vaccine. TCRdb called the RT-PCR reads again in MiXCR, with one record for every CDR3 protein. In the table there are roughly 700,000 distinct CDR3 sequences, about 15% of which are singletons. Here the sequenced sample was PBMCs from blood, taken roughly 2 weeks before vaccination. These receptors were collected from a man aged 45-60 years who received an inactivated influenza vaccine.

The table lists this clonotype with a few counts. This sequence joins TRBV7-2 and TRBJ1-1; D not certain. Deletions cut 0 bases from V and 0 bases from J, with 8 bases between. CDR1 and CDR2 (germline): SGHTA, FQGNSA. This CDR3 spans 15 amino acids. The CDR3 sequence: CASSLAYGVNTEAFF. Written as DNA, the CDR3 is TGTGCCAGCAGCTTAGCTTACGGAGTGAACACTGAAGCTTTCTTT.

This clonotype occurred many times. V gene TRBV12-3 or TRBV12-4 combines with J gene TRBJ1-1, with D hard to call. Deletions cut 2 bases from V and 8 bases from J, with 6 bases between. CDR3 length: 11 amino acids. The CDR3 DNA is TGTGCCAGCAGTTTAACGACCGAAGCTTTCTTT. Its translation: CASSLTTEAFF.

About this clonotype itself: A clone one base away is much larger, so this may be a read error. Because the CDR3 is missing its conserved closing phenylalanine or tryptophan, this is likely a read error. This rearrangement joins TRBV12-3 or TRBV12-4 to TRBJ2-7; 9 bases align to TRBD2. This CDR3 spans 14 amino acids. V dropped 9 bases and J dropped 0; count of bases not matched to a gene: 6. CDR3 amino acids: CASRREGSSYEQYL. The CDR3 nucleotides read TGTGCCAGTAGGCGGGAGGGAAGCTCCTACGAGCAGTACCTC.

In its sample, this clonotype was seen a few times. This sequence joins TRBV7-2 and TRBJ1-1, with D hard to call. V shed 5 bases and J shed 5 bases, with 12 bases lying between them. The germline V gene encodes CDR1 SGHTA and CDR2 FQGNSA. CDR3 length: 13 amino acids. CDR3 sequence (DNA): TGTGCCAGCAGCGTCGCGGGTAGGACTGAAGCTTTCTTT. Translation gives CASSVAGRTEAFF.

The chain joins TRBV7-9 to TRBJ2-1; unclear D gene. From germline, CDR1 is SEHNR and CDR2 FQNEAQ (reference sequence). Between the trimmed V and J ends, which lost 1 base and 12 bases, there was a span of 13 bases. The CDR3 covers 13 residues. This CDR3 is CASSLGDILGQFF. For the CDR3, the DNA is TGTGCCAGCAGCTTAGGGGATATTTTAGGGCAGTTCTTC.

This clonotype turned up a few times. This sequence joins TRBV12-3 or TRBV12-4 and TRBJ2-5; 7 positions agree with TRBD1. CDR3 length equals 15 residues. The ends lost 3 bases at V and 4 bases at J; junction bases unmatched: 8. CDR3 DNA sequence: TGTGCCAGCAGTTTTGAGGGGGCGAGGGGAGAGACCCAGTACTTC. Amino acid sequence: CASSFEGARGETQYF.

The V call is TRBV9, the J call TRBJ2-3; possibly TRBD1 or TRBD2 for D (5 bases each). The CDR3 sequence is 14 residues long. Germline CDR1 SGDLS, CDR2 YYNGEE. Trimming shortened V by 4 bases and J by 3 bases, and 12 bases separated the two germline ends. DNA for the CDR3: TGTGCCAGCAGCTCGGGACCGAGGACAGATACGCAGTATTTT. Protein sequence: CASSSGPRTDTQYF.

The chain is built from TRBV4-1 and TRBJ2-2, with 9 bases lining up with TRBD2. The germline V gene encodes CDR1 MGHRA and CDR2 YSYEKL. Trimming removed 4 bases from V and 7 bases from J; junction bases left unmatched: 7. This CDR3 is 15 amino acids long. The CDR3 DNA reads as TGCGCCAGCAGCCTCATTGTAGCGGGAGACGGGGAGCTGTTTTTT. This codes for CASSLIVAGDGELFF.

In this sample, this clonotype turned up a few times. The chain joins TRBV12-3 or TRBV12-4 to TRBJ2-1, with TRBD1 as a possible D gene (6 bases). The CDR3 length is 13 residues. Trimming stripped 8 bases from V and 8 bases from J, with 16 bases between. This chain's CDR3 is CASVPKRTDEQFF. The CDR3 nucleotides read TGTGCCAGCGTGCCCAAGAGGACAGATGAGCAGTTCTTC.

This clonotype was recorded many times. The DNA of the CDR3 is TGCAGTGCTAGAGAGGACAGTCTAGCCAAAAACATTCAGTACTTC. It translates to CSAREDSLAKNIQYF. V gene TRBV20-1 combines with J gene TRBJ2-4; weak D call: TRBD1 (6 bases). V was pared by 0 bases and J by 0 bases, with 9 bases between. The germline CDR1 and CDR2 sequences are DFQATT and SNEGSKA (reference sequence). This CDR3 region has 15 residues.